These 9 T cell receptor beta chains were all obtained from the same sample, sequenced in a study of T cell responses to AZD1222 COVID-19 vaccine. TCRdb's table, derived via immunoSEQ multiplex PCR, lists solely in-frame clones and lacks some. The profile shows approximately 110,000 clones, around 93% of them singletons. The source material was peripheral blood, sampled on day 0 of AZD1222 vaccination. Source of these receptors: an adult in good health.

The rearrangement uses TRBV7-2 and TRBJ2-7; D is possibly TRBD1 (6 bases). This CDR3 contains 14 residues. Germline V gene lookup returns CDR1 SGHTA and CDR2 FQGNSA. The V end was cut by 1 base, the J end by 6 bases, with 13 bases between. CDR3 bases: TGTGCCAGCAGCTTAGACCCCATAGGGGGCGAGCAGTACTTC. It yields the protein CASSLDPIGGEQYF. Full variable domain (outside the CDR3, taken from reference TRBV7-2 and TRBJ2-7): GAGVSQSPSNKVTEKGKDVELRCDPISGHTALYWYRQSLGQGLEFLIYFQGNSAPDKSGLPSDRFSAERTGGSVSTLTIQRTQQEDSAVYLCASSLDPIGGEQYFGPGTRLTVT.

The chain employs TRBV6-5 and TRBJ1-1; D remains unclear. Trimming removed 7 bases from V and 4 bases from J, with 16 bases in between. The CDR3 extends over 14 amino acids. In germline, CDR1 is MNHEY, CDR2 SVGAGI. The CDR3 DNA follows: TGTGCCAGCACCCTTGTGGGAGGAGGCACTGAAGCTTTCTTT. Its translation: CASTLVGGGTEAFF.

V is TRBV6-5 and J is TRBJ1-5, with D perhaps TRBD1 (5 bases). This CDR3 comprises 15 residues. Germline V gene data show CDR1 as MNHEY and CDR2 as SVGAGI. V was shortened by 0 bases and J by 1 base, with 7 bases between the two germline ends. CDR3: CASSYSRVSNQPQHF. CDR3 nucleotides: TGTGCCAGCAGTTACTCCAGGGTCAGCAATCAGCCCCAGCATTTT.

CDR3 bases: TGTGCCAGCAGCTCTCTAGCTGGAGAGCAGTTCTTC. Its protein is CASSSLAGEQFF. This chain connects TRBV11-2 to TRBJ2-1, with TRBD2 as a possible D gene (5 bases). The CDR3 contains 12 residues. The V end was cut by 4 bases, the J end by 10 bases, with 11 bases between. Germline CDR1 and CDR2: SGHAT and FQNNGV.

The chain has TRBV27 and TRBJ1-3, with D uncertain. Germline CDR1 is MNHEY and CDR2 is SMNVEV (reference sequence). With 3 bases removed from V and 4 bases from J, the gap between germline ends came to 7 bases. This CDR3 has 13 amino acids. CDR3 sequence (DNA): TGTGCCAGCAGTTTGGGCAGAGGAAACACCATATATTTT. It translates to CASSLGRGNTIYF.

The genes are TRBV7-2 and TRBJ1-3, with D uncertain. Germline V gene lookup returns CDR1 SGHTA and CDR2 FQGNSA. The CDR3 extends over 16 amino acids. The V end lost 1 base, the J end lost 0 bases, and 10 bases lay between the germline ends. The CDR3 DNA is TGTGCCAGCAGCTTAGGGGAGTACGGCTCTGGAAACACCATATATTTT. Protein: CASSLGEYGSGNTIYF.

The CDR3 coding sequence is TGTGCCAGTAGTCCTAGGACGGTAGCGGGAGAGACCCAGTACTTC. Amino acid sequence: CASSPRTVAGETQYF. The chain couples TRBV19 to TRBJ2-5, with TRBD2 matching over 7 bases. Per germline, CDR1 LNHDA and CDR2 SQIVND (reference sequence). This CDR3 has 15 residues. The trim removed 5 bases at V and 4 bases at J, leaving 10 bases unmatched.

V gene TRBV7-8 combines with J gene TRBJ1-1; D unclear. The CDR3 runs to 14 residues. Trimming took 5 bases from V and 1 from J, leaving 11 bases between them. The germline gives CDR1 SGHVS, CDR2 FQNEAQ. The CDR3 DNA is TGTGCCAGCAGCCGAGAGGTTTCGAACACTGAAGCTTTCTTT. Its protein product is CASSREVSNTEAFF. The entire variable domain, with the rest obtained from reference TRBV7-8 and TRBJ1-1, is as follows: GAGVSQSPRYKVAKRGQDVALRCDPISGHVSLFWYQQALGQGPEFLTYFQNEAQLDKSGLPSDRFFAERPEGSVSTLKIQRTQQEDSAVYLCASSREVSNTEAFFGQGTRLTVV.

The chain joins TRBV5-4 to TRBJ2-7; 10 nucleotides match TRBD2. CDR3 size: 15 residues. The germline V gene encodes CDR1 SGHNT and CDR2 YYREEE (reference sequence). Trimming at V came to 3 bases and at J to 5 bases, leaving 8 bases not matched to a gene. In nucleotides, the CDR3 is TGTGCCAGCAGCTCATTAGCGGGAGGTAGAGACGAGCAGTACTTC. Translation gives CASSSLAGGRDEQYF.